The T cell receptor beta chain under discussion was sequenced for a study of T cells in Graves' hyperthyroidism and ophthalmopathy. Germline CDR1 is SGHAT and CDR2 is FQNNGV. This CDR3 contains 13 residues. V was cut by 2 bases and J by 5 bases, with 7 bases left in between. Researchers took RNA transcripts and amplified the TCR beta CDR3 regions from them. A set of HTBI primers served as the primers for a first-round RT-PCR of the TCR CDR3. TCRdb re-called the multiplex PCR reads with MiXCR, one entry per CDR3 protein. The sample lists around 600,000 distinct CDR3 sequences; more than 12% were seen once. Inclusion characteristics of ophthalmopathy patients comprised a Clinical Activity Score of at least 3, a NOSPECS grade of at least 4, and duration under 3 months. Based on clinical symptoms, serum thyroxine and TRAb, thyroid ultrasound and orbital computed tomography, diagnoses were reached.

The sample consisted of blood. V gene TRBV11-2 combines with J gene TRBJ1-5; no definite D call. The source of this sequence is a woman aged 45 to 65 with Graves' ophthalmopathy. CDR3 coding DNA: TGTGCCAGCAGCTTAACGGAGGATCAGCCCCAGCATTTT. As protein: CASSLTEDQPQHF. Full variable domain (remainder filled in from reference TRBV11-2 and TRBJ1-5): EAGVAQSPRYKIIEKRQSVAFWCNPISGHATLYWYQQILGQGPKLLIQFQNNGVVDDSQLPKDRFSAERLKGVDSTLKIQPAKLEDSAVYLCASSLTEDQPQHFGDGTRLSIL.